This entry lists 3 T cell receptor beta chains sequenced from one sample in a study of T cell responses to AZD1222 COVID-19 vaccine. Here immunoSEQ multiplex PCR was the method, and the copy in TCRdb shows in-frame clones only, minus some. The sample shows 130,000 to 150,000 clones, 88% of them seen only once. The sample was peripheral blood, taken 28 days after the second dose of the MenACWY control vaccine. The source is an adult who received the MenACWY meningococcal vaccine as a control.

The genes are TRBV5-1 and TRBJ1-4, with 12 bases aligning to TRBD1. CDR1 and CDR2 (germline): SGHRS, YFSETQ. J gave up 3 bases and V 4 bases, and 4 bases lay outside the gene matches. This CDR3 spans 16 amino acids. The CDR3 DNA reads TGCGCCAGCAGCAAGGGACAGGGGGCAGCTAATGAAAAACTGTTTTTT. Translating gives CASSKGQGAANEKLFF.

The chain joins TRBV4-3 to TRBJ1-1; D is unresolved. The V end was cut by 10 bases, the J end by 0 bases, with 24 bases between. The CDR3 runs to 17 residues. The germline V gene has CDR1 LGHNA and CDR2 YSLEER. The CDR3 protein is CATHHIPEIRLNTEAFF. The CDR3 DNA reads TGCGCCACCCACCACATTCCTGAAATTCGGCTGAACACTGAAGCTTTCTTT.

The chain has TRBV9 and TRBJ1-4, with D maybe TRBD1 (6 bases). The CDR3 covers 15 residues. Germline assignment: CDR1 SGDLS and CDR2 YYNGEE. V was pared by 0 bases and J by 12 bases, with 18 bases between. The CDR3 region has the DNA TGTGCCAGCAGCGTAGAAGGAGGGGGGGAACGGGAACTGTTTTTT. Translation gives CASSVEGGGERELFF.